Described below is a single T cell receptor beta chain sequence and its context. The sample is drawn from a study of blood T cell repertoires in COVID-19. The V gene's germline CDR1 is MGHDK and CDR2 SYGVNS. J lost 7 bases, V lost 6 bases, and 3 bases had no gene match. This CDR3 comprises 13 residues. Data came from immunoSEQ multiplex PCR; TCRdb stores just in-frame clones and leaves some out. Among around 220,000 clones, roughly 87% were seen once, and the ten largest hold about 6.9%. The chain carries TRBV25-1 and TRBJ1-4; TRBD1 aligns across 9 bases. The receptor comes from a woman aged 25 to 39 with acute COVID-19. The sequencing sample was made of PBMCs or T cells enriched from blood (not recorded which). CDR3 loop: CASRGQGVEKLFF. CDR3 coding DNA: TGTGCCAGCAGGGGACAGGGAGTTGAAAAACTGTTTTTT.